This T cell receptor (beta chain) originates from a study of blood T cell repertoires in COVID-19. About the research overall: Donors in the United States, Italy and Spain gave samples during acute or convalescent COVID-19. From T cells, B-cell-depleted T cells, or PBMCs came the material, which was cDNA or gDNA.

Libraries were prepared by immunoSEQ multiplex PCR; TCRdb keeps only in-frame clonotypes and omits some of them. The sample consists of 70,000 to 95,000 clones, around 80% of them appearing once. After removal of 5 bases from V and 2 bases from J, the junction contained 5 bases not matched to a gene. The CDR3 consists of 16 residues. Germline-derived CDR1 and CDR2 are MDHEN and SYDVKM. The sequenced sample consisted of peripheral blood. This sequence joins TRBV28 and TRBJ2-5; 13 bases match TRBD2. The source is a woman aged 40 to 50 with active or convalescent COVID-19. The CDR3 spells CASSLAGLAGQETQYF. The CDR3 nucleotides are TGTGCCAGCAGTCTTGCGGGACTAGCGGGGCAAGAGACCCAGTACTTC.